This T cell receptor (beta chain) is from a study of T cell repertoires in cytomegalovirus infection. Overall study context: CMV infection and matching HLA type were both indicated by public TCR beta signatures.

TCRdb reanalysed the reads using MiXCR and keeps one entry per CDR3 protein. The sample records some 350,000 distinct CDR3 sequences, 15% to 20% being singletons. This clonotype occurred a few times. Its antigen remains unidentified. Whole-study results and caveats: Individuals carrying CMV plus the relevant HLA were identified by cumulative frequency of public TCR beta families. Dominant in the ex vivo response were TCR beta clonotypes restricted by HLA-C and specific for CMV.

Source material: PBMCs. This clonotype originated in a human donor in good health (CMV status not recorded). Some clones in this sample may be carry-over from other donors' samples.

The CDR3 protein is CASSLGVYSNQPQHF. Written as DNA, the CDR3 is TGTGCCAGCAGTTTGGGAGTCTATAGCAATCAGCCCCAGCATTTT. This chain uses TRBV28 with TRBJ1-5; no clear D gene. There are 15 residues in the CDR3. Per germline, CDR1 MDHEN and CDR2 SYDVKM. Deletions cut 3 bases from V and 0 bases from J, with 9 bases between.